The clone carrying this T cell receptor (beta chain) showed up just once. Its antigen is still unknown. The CDR3 sequence is 14 residues long. V gave up 2 bases and J gave up 3 bases; unmatched junction bases: 2. The germline V gene encodes CDR1 LNHNV and CDR2 YYDKDF (reference sequence). This sample is drawn from a study of T cell responses to AZD1222 COVID-19 vaccine. Whole-study results and caveats: Donors, mostly white British, included more females; clonal diversity was possibly underestimated. Spike-specific TCR breadth and depth rose after two AZD1222 doses. Scientists sampled the repertoires only once the peak T cell response had passed.

TCRdb keeps only in-frame clones here, not all; method: immunoSEQ multiplex PCR. The repertoire holds 50,000 to 65,000 clones, 81% seen once, with 26% in the top ten. This clonotype originated in an adult who received the AZD1222 COVID-19 vaccine. The sequences come from peripheral blood, collected 28 days after the second AZD1222 dose. The J gene is TRBJ2-7, the V gene TRBV15; 9 bases map to TRBD1. The CDR3 DNA reads as TGTGCCACCAGCAGACGGACAGGGGACTACGAGCAGTACTTC. Protein product: CATSRRTGDYEQYF.